This passage covers 10 T cell receptor beta chains from one sample sequenced in a study of blood T cell repertoires in COVID-19. The table came from immunoSEQ multiplex PCR; TCRdb's copy has only in-frame clones and leaves some out. Among about 260,000 clones listed, roughly nine tenths were seen once. The sample was peripheral blood. The receptors come from a man aged 55 to 70 who had recovered from COVID-19.

The chain combines TRBV25-1 with TRBJ1-4; 7 bases map to TRBD1. CDR1 and CDR2 from the germline V gene are MGHDK and SYGVNS. Trimming took 2 bases from V and 3 from J; bases not matched to a gene: 3. There are 15 residues in the CDR3. The CDR3 loop is CASSEPGQPNEKLFF. The DNA for the CDR3 is TGTGCCAGCAGTGAACCGGGACAGCCTAATGAAAAACTGTTTTTT.

The chain has TRBV11-2 and TRBJ2-7, with a weak D call TRBD2 (5 bases). CDR1 is SGHAT and CDR2 is FQNNGV in the germline V gene. V dropped 5 bases and J dropped 2 bases, with 10 bases sitting between them. This CDR3 has 13 residues. The CDR3 sequence: CASSAGLTYEQYF. In DNA form, the CDR3 reads TGTGCCAGCAGCGCCGGACTTACCTACGAGCAGTACTTC.

The chain is built from TRBV4-1 and TRBJ2-7, with 12 bases aligning to TRBD2. The CDR3 contains 16 residues. With 0 bases clipped from V and 7 bases from J, the junction kept 7 bases outside the gene matches. Germline assignment: CDR1 MGHRA and CDR2 YSYEKL. The DNA of the CDR3 is TGCGCCAGCAGCCAAGACCCAGGACTAGCGGGGAGTGAGCAGTACTTC. Protein: CASSQDPGLAGSEQYF.

V usage is TRBV6-2 or TRBV6-3 and J usage is TRBJ1-6; tentatively, D is TRBD1 (6 bases). CDR3 size: 15 residues. V lost 0 bases to trimming and J lost 10 bases, with 13 bases between them. Germline CDR1 and CDR2: MNHEY and SVGEGT. In DNA, the CDR3 is TGTGCCAGCAGTTACTCGAGCCAGGGGAAATCACCCCTCCACTTT. This encodes CASSYSSQGKSPLHF.

This clone was seen a few times. The gene calls are TRBV15 and TRBJ2-7; TRBD2 matches at 9 bases. Germline V gene data show CDR1 as LNHNV and CDR2 as YYDKDF (reference sequence). This CDR3 has 16 residues. Losses at the gene ends were 1 base for V and 0 bases for J; bases not matched to a gene: 4. CDR3 region: CATSRGLAALSYEQYF. The CDR3 coding sequence is TGTGCCACCAGCAGAGGACTAGCGGCCCTCTCCTACGAGCAGTACTTC.

This chain uses TRBV2 with TRBJ1-5, with TRBD1 as a possible D gene (6 bases). Trimming left V 2 bases short and J 3 bases short, with 11 bases between. Germline CDR1 SNHLY, CDR2 FYNNEI. The CDR3 consists of 15 residues. CDR3 residues: CASSEHRVNNQPQHF. The CDR3 nucleotides read TGTGCCAGCAGTGAACACAGGGTGAACAATCAGCCCCAGCATTTT.

The chain carries TRBV15 and TRBJ2-5; D not resolved. V lost 3 bases and J 1 base, leaving 9 bases between the germline ends. Germline V gives CDR1 LNHNV, CDR2 YYDKDF (reference sequence). The CDR3 has 14 residues. In DNA, the CDR3 is TGTGCCACCAGCAGCCGGAGATTCCAAGAGACCCAGTACTTC. It codes for CATSSRRFQETQYF.

V is TRBV6-2 or TRBV6-3 and J is TRBJ2-7, with D maybe TRBD1 (6 bases). V lost 6 bases, J lost 2 bases, and 14 bases lay in between. The CDR3 loop spans 14 amino acids. Germline V gene lookup returns CDR1 MNHEY and CDR2 SVGEGT. DNA for the CDR3: TGTGCCAGCAGCACGGGACACGAAACCTACGAGCAGTACTTC. Protein sequence: CASSTGHETYEQYF.

The chain is built from TRBV12-5 and TRBJ1-2, with D perhaps TRBD1 (6 bases). Germline values: CDR1 LGHNT, CDR2 FRNRAP. Trimming stripped 3 bases from V and 7 bases from J, with 15 bases between. CDR3 length: 14 residues. The CDR3 is CASGFFPQGVGYTF. DNA for the CDR3: TGTGCTAGTGGTTTCTTCCCACAGGGTGTTGGCTACACCTTC.

The gene calls are TRBV9 and TRBJ1-2, with TRBD1 matching 8 bases. With V trimmed by 3 bases and J by 4 bases, 8 bases remained unmatched. Germline V gene data show CDR1 as SGDLS and CDR2 as YYNGEE. The CDR3 length is 15 residues. The DNA for the CDR3 is TGTGCCAGCAGCGGTTTCAGACAGGGGATCTATGGCTACACCTTC. Translated: CASSGFRQGIYGYTF.